This TCR beta chain was recorded in a study of shared clonotypes between healthy human individuals. Study observations and caveats: Naive subsets tended to show greater estimated richness than memory subsets. A few donors shared approximately 5% of their naive CD4 clonotypes.

A note on this clone: Its antigen remains unknown.

CD8 cells regarded as naive lacked CD45RO, were positively chosen for CCR7, and omitted terminally differentiated effector memory CD45RA+ cells. Deep was the level at which the assay was run. Sequencing used immunoSEQ multiplex PCR; TCRdb keeps in-frame clones, though not all of them. This table holds about 2 million clones, approximately 94% found once. Trimming left V 4 bases short and J 8 bases short, with 23 bases between. Looked up from germline, CDR1 is SGHVS and CDR2 is FQNEAQ. There are 16 residues in the CDR3. Sequenced material: naive CD8+ T cells sorted from blood. This clonotype was obtained from a man younger than 35 in good health. The chain couples TRBV7-8 to TRBJ2-5; possible D gene TRBD1, 6 bases. CDR3 sequence (DNA): TGTGCCAGCAGCTCTCGGACAGCGGTACCATTTTTTACCCAGTACTTC. The encoded protein is CASSSRTAVPFFTQYF.